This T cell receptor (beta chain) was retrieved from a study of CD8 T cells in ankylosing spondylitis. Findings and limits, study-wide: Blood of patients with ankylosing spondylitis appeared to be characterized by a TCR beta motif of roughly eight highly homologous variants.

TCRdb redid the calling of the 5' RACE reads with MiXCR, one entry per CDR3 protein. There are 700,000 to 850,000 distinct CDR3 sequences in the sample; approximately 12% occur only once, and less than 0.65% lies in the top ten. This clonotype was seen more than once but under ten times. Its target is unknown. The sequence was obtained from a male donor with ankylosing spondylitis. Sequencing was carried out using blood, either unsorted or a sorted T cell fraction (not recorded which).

This CDR3 reads CASSTGLVPNHAGANVLTF. As DNA, the CDR3 is TGTGCCAGCAGCACGGGGTTGGTGCCAAACCACGCTGGGGCCAACGTCCTGACTTTC. The gene calls are TRBV6-2 or TRBV6-3 and TRBJ2-6, with TRBD2 as a possible D gene (5 bases). Looked up from germline, CDR1 is MNHEY and CDR2 is SVGEGT. The V end lost 6 bases, the J end lost 2 bases, and 23 bases lay between the germline ends. The CDR3 covers 19 residues.